This T cell receptor beta chain was captured by sequencing in a study of neoadjuvant nivolumab and ipilimumab in lung cancer. Study conclusions and caveats: Higher pretherapy blood TCR richness went with higher resected-tumor richness.

TCRdb's table, derived via immunoSEQ multiplex PCR, lists solely in-frame clones and lacks some. This sample has 30,000 to 35,000 clones, with about nine tenths found just once. Notes on this clone: Its antigen is not identified.

The ends were cut back, 3 bases at V and 2 bases at J, with 14 bases in the middle. The CDR3 spans 16 residues. Looked up from germline, CDR1 is SGHNT and CDR2 is YYREEE (reference sequence). This sequence joins TRBV5-4 and TRBJ2-2, with D maybe TRBD1 (6 bases). This sequence originates from an adult with non-small cell lung cancer. The sample consisted of peripheral blood, taken after neoadjuvant nivolumab, alone or with ipilimumab, at or shortly before surgery. The CDR3 protein is CASSWGRSSNTGELFF. In DNA form, the CDR3 reads TGTGCCAGCAGCTGGGGGCGCTCCTCAAACACCGGGGAGCTGTTTTTT.